The clone carrying this TCR beta chain has more than one count but fewer than ten. Its antigen is as yet unknown. This sample stems from a study of T-cell reconstitution after alpha-beta-depleted transplantation in children. Study-level results: At the one-year point after transplant, T-cell counts and TCRbeta diversity were found to come mostly from T cells that had been newly produced.

After removal of 5 bases from V and 5 bases from J, the junction contained 10 bases not matched to a gene. Germline V lookup: CDR1 SGHAT, CDR2 FQDESV (reference sequence). The CDR3 sequence is 18 residues long. Unique molecular identifiers were incorporated when the TCRbeta library was constructed. TCRdb analysed the PCR reads with MiXCR anew, one entry per CDR3 protein. The sample lists around 300,000 distinct CDR3 sequences; less than 9.5% were seen once. The origin of this receptor is a female patient under 10 years old who had a stem cell transplant for Fanconi anemia, so the T cells may come from the graft donor. The chain recombines TRBV11-1 with TRBJ2-1; 15 bases line up with TRBD2. This specimen was peripheral blood, taken 360 days after TCRalphabeta/CD19-depleted stem cell transplant. The CDR3 region is CASSLGTSGGTAHNEQFF. The CDR3 region has the DNA TGTGCCAGCAGCCTCGGGACTAGCGGGGGGACAGCTCACAATGAGCAGTTCTTC.